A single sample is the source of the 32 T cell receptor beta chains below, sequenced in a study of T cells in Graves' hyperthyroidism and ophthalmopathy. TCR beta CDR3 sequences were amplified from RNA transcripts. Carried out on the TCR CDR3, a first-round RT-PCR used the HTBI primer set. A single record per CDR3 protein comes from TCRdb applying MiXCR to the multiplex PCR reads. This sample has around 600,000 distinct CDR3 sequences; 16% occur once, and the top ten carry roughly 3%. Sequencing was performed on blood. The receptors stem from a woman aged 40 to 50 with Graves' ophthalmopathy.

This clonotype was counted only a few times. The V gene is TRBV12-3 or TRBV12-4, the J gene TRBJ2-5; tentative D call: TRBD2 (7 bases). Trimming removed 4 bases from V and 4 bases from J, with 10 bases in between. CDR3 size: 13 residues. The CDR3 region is CASSWGGGETQYF. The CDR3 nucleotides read TGTGCCAGCAGTTGGGGGGGCGGAGAGACCCAGTACTTC.

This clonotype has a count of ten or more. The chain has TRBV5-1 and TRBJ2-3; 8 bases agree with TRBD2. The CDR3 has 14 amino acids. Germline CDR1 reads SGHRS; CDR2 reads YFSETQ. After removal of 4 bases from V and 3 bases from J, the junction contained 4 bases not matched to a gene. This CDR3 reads CASSRRGGTDTQYF. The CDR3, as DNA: TGCGCCAGCAGCCGCCGCGGGGGGACAGATACGCAGTATTTT.

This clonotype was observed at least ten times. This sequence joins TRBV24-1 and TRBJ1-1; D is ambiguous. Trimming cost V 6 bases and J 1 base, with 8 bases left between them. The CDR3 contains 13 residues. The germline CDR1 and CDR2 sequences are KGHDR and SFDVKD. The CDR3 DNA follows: TGTGCCACCAGTTCTGCTCAGAACACTGAAGCTTTCTTT. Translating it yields CATSSAQNTEAFF.

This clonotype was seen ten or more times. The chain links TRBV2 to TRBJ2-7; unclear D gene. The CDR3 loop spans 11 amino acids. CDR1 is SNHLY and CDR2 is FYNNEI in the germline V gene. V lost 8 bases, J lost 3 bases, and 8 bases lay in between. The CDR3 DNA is TGTGCCAGCCAGGACCACTACGAGCAGTACTTC. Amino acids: CASQDHYEQYF.

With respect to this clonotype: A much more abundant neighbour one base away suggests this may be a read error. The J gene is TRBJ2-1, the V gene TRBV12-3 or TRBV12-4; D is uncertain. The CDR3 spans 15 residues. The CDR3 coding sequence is TGTGTCAGTCGGTCCACCCTATTACCCTACAATGAGCAGTTCTTC. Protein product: CVSRSTLLPYNEQFF.

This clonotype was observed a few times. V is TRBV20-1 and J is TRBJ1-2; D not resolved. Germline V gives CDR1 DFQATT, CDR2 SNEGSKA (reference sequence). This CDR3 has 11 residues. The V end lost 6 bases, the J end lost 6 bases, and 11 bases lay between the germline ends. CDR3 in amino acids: CSATYSNGYTF. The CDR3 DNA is TGCAGTGCGACATACAGTAATGGCTACACCTTC.

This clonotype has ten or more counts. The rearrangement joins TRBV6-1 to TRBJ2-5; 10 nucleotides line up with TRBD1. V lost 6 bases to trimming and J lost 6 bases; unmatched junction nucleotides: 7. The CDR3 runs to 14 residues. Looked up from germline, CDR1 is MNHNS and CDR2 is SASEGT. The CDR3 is CASRRDRGEKTQYF. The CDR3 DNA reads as TGTGCCAGCAGGAGGGACAGGGGAGAAAAGACCCAGTACTTC.

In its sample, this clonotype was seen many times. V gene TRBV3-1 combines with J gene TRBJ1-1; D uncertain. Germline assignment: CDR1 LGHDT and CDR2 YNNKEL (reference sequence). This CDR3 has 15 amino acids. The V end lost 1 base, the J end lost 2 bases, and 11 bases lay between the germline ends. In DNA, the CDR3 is TGTGCCAGCAGCCAAGTGTACGGGAAAAACACTGAAGCTTTCTTT. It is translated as CASSQVYGKNTEAFF.

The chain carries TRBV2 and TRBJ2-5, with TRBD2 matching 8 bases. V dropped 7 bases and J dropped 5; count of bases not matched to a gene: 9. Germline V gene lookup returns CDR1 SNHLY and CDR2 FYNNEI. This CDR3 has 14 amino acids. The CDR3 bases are TGTGCCAGCAACAGACTAGCGCTGGGTGAGACCCAGTACTTC. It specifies CASNRLALGETQYF.

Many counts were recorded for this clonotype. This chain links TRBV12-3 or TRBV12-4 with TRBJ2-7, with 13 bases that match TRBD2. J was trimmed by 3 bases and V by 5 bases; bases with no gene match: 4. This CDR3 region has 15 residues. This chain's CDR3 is CASSPRTSGGYEQYF. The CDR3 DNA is TGTGCCAGCAGTCCCCGGACTAGCGGGGGCTACGAGCAGTACTTC.

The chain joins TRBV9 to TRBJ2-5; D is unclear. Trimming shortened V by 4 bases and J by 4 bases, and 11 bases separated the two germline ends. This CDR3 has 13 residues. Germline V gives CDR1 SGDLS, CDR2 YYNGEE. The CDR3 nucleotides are TGTGCCAGCAGCTCTCACCCGGGAGAGACCCAGTACTTC. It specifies CASSSHPGETQYF. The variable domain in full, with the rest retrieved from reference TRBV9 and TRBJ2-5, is DSGVTQTPKHLITATGQRVTLRCSPRSGDLSVYWYQQSLDQGLQFLIQYYNGEERAKGNILERFSAQQFPDLHSELNLSSLELGDSALYFCASSSHPGETQYFGPGTRLLVL.

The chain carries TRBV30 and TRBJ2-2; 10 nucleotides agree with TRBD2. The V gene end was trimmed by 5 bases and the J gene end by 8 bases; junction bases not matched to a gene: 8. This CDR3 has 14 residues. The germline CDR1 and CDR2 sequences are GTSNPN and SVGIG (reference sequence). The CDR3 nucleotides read TGTGCCTGGGGGGTTCTAGCGGGAGTTGGGGAGCTGTTTTTT. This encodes CAWGVLAGVGELFF.

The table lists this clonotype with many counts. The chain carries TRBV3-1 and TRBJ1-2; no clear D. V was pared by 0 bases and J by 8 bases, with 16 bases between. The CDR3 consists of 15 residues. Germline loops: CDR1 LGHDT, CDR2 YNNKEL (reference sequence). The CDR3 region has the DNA TGTGCCAGCAGCCAAGAGAGAAGGGTCGGGGAGGGCTACACCTTC. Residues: CASSQERRVGEGYTF.

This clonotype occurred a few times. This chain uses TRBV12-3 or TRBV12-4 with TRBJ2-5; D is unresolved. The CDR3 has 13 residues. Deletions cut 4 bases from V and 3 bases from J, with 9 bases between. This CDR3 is CASSWAAKETQYF. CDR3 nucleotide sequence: TGTGCCAGCAGTTGGGCGGCCAAAGAGACCCAGTACTTC.

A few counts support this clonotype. The CDR3 DNA sequence: TGCAGTGCCGTAGGACCCGGGACAGTCGTGGAAGGCTACACCTTC. This sequence encodes CSAVGPGTVVEGYTF. V gene TRBV20-1 combines with J gene TRBJ1-2; TRBD1 matches 7 bases. Germline CDR1 is DFQATT and CDR2 is SNEGSKA (reference sequence). Trimming cost V 6 bases and J 8 bases; bases outside gene matches: 18. This CDR3 is 15 amino acids long.

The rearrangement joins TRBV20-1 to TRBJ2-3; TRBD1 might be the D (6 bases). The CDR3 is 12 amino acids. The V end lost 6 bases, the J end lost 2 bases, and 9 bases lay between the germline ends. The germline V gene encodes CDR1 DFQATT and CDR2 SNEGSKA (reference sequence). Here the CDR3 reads CSARTDTDTQYF. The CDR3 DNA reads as TGCAGTGCCAGGACAGACACAGATACGCAGTATTTT.

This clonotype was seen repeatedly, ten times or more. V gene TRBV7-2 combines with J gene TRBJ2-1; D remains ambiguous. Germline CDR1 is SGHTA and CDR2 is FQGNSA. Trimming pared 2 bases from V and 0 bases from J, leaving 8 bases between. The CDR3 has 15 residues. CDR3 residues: CASSLLVSSYNEQFF. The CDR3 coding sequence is TGTGCCAGCAGCTTATTGGTAAGCTCCTACAATGAGCAGTTCTTC. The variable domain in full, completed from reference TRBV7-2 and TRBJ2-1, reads GAGVSQSPSNKVTEKGKDVELRCDPISGHTALYWYRQSLGQGLEFLIYFQGNSAPDKSGLPSDRFSAERTGGSVSTLTIQRTQQEDSAVYLCASSLLVSSYNEQFFGPGTRLTVL.

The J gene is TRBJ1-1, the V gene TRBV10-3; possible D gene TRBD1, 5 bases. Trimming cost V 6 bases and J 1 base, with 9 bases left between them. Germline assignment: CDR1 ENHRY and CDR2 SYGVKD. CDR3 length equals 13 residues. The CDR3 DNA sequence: TGTGCCATCAGCTTAACAGGGAACACTGAAGCTTTCTTT. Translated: CAISLTGNTEAFF.

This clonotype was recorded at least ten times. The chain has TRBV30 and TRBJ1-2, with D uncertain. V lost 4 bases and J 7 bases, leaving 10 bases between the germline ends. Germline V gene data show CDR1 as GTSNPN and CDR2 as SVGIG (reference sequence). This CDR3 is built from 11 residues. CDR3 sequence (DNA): TGTGCCTGGACCCAAATCCGTGGCTACACCTTC. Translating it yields CAWTQIRGYTF.

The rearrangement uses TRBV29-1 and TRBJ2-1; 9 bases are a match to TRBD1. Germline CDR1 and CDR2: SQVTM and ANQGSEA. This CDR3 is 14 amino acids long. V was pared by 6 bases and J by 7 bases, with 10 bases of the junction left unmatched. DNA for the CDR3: TGCAGCGTGGATCGGGACAGGGTAGTAAATGAGCAGTTCTTC. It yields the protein CSVDRDRVVNEQFF.

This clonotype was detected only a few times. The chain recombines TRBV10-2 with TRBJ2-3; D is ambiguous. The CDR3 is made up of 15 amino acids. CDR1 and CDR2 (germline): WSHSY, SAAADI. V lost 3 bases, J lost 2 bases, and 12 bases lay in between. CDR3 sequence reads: CASSDGQDYTDTQYF. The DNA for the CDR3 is TGCGCCAGCAGTGATGGTCAAGATTACACAGATACGCAGTATTTT.

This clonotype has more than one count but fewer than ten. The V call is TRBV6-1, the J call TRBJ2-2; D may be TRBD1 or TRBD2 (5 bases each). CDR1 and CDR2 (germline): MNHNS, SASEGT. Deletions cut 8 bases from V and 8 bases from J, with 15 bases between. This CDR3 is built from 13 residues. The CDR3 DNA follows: TGTGCCAGCCGACGGGACGGTGTGGGGGAGCTGTTTTTT. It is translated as CASRRDGVGELFF.

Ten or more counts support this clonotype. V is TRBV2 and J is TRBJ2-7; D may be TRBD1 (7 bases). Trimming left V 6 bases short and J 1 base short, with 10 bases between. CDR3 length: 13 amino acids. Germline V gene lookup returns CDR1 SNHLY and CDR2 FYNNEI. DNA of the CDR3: TGTGCCAGCAGGACAGGGAGGTCCTACGAGCAGTACTTC. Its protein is CASRTGRSYEQYF.

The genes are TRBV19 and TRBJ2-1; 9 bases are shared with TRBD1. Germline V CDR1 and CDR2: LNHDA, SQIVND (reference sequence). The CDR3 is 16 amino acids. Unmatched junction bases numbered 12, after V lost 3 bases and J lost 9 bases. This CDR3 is CASSIRGGQGVGEQFF. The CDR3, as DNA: TGTGCCAGTAGTATTCGAGGGGGACAGGGCGTCGGTGAGCAGTTCTTC.

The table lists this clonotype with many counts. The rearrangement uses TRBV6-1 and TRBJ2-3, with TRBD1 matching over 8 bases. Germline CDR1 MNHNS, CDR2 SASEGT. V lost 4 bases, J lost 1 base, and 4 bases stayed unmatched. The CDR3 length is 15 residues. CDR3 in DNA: TGTGCCAGCAGTGTGGAGACAGGGGGCACAGATACGCAGTATTTT. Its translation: CASSVETGGTDTQYF.

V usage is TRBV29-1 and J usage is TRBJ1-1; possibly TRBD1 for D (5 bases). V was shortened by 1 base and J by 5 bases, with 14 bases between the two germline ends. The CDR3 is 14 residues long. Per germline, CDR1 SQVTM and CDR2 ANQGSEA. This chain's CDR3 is CSVEGGGVGTEAFF. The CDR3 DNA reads TGCAGCGTTGAAGGGGGGGGGGTAGGAACTGAAGCTTTCTTT.

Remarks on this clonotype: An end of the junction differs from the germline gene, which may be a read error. In nucleotides, the CDR3 is TGTGCCAGCAGAGAACCGGGACTAGCGACCGGGGAGCGGTTTTTT. Amino acids: CASREPGLATGERFF. This sequence joins TRBV6-1 and TRBJ2-2; 10 nucleotides match TRBD2. This CDR3 has 15 residues. Germline V gene data show CDR1 as MNHNS and CDR2 as SASEGT.

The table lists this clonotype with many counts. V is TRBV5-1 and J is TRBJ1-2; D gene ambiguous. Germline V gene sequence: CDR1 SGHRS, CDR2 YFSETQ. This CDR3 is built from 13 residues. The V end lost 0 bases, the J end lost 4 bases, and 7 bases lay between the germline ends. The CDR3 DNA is TGCGCCAGCAGCTTGGACCTTACCTATGGCTACACCTTC. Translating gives CASSLDLTYGYTF.

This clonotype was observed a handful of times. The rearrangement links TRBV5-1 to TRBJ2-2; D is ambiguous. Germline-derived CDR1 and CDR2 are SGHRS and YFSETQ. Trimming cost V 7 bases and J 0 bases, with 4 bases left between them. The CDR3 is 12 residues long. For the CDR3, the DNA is TGCGCCAGCGGATCGAACACCGGGGAGCTGTTTTTT. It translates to CASGSNTGELFF.

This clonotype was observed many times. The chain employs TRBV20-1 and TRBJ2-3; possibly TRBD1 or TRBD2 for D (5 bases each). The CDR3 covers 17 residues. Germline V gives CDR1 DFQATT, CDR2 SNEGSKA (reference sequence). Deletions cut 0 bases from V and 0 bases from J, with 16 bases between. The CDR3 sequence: CSARDIVGTSSTDTQYF. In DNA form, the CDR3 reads TGCAGTGCTAGAGATATTGTGGGGACGTCCAGCACAGATACGCAGTATTTT.

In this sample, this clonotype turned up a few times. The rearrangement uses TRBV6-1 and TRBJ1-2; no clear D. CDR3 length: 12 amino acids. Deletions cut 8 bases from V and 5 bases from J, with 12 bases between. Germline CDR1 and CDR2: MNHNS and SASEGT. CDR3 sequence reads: CASVAQEYGYTF. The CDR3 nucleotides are TGTGCCAGCGTCGCTCAGGAATATGGCTACACCTTC.

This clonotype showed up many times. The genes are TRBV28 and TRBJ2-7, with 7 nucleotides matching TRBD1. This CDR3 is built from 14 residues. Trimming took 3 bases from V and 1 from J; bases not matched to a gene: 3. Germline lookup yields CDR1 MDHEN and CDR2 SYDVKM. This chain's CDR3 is CASSLPGQSYEQYF. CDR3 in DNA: TGTGCCAGCAGTTTGCCGGGACAGTCCTACGAGCAGTACTTC.